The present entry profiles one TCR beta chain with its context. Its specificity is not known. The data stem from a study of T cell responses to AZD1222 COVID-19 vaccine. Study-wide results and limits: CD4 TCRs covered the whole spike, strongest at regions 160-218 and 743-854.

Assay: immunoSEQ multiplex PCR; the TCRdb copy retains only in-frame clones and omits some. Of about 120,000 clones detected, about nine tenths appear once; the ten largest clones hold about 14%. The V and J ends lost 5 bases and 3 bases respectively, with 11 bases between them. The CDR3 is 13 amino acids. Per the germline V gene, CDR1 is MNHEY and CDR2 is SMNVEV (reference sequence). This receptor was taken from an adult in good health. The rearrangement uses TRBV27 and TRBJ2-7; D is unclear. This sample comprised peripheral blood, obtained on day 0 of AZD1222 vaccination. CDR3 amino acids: CASSRTQDYEQYF. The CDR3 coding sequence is TGTGCCAGCAGTAGGACGCAGGACTACGAGCAGTACTTC.